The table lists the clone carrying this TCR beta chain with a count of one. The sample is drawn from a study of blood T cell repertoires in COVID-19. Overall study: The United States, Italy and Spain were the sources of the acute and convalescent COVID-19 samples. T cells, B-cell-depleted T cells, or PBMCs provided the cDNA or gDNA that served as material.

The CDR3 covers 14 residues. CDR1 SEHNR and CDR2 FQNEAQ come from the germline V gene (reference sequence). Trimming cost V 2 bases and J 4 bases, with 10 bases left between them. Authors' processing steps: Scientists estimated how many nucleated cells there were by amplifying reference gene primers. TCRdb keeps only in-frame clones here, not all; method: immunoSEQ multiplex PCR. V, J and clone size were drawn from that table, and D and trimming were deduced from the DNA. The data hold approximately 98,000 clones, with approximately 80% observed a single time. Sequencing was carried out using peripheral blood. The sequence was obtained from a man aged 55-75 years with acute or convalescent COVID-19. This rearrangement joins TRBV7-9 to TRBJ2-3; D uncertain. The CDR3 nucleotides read TGTGCCAGCAGCTTAATTGGGCGTGCAGATACGCAGTATTTT. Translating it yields CASSLIGRADTQYF.